This T cell receptor beta chain derives from a study of blood T cell repertoires in COVID-19. The CDR3 loop spans 12 amino acids. Germline CDR1 LNHDA, CDR2 SQIVND (reference sequence). Trimming cost V 5 bases and J 2 bases, with 4 bases left between them. Method: immunoSEQ multiplex PCR; TCRdb's copy keeps in-frame clones and lacks some. The sample contains 200,000 to 250,000 clones, approximately 82% of which appear only once. The sequenced sample was peripheral blood. This clonotype originated in a woman between 18 and 29 years old with acute or convalescent COVID-19. This chain connects TRBV19 to TRBJ2-1, with D hard to call. CDR3 nucleotides: TGTGCCAGTAGTGAGGCCTACAATGAGCAGTTCTTC. The encoded protein is CASSEAYNEQFF.